This T cell receptor (beta chain) originates from a study of cytomegalovirus exposure and HLA in healthy donors. Study-wide points: Available immune exposure information was restricted to CMV serostatus only.

Of note for this clone: Its antigen is unknown.

Trimming removed 4 bases from V and 2 bases from J, with 3 bases in between. CDR1 SGHRS and CDR2 YFSETQ come from the germline V gene. CDR3 length equals 11 residues. Primers for the PCR totalled 60 Vbeta and 13 Jbeta. Produced via immunoSEQ multiplex PCR; TCRdb's table is partial and in-frame only. The sample lists 90,000 to 110,000 clones, roughly 70% seen once, with roughly 8% in the top ten. The V and J genes are TRBV5-1 and TRBJ2-5; unclear D gene. Sequenced: PBMCs. This receptor was obtained from a man in his forties or fifties in good health and CMV-seronegative. The chain's CDR3 is CASSQQETQYF. For the CDR3, the DNA is TGCGCCAGCAGCCAGCAAGAGACCCAGTACTTC.